This T cell receptor (beta chain) originates from a study of T-cell reconstitution after alpha-beta-depleted transplantation in children. A TCRbeta library incorporating unique molecular identifiers was prepared. TCRdb reanalysed the PCR reads using MiXCR and keeps one entry per CDR3 protein. The table has a few hundred thousand distinct CDR3 sequences, about an eighth seen once. V was clipped by 3 bases and J by 8 bases; unmatched bases: 11. The CDR3 runs 16 residues. Germline V gives CDR1 SGDLS, CDR2 YYNGEE. This clonotype originated in a human donor who donated a stem cell graft to a child with combined immunodeficiency. The rearrangement links TRBV9 to TRBJ2-1; TRBD1 matches 10 bases. The sample in question was PBMCs from the stem cell graft donor, obtained from the stem cell graft. CDR3 protein: CASSAGTGQGRDEQFF. The DNA of the CDR3 is TGTGCCAGCAGCGCAGGAACGGGACAGGGGCGCGATGAGCAGTTCTTC. Drawing the rest from reference TRBV9 and TRBJ2-1, the complete variable domain is DSGVTQTPKHLITATGQRVTLRCSPRSGDLSVYWYQQSLDQGLQFLIQYYNGEERAKGNILERFSAQQFPDLHSELNLSSLELGDSALYFCASSAGTGQGRDEQFFGPGTRLTVL.